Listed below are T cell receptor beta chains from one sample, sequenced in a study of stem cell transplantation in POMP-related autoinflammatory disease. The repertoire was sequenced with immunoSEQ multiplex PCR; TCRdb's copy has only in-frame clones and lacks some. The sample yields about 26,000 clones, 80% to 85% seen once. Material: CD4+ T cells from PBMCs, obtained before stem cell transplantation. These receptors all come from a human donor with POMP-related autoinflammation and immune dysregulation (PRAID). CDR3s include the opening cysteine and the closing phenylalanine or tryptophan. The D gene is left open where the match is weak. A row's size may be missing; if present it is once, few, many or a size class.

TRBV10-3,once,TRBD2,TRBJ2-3,TGTGCCATCAGTGAGACTAGCGGGGCACCTAGCACAGATACGCAGTATTTT,CAISETSGAPSTDTQYF
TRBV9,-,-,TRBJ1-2,TGTGCCAGCGGGCCCCTTAACTATGGCTACACCTTC,CASGPLNYGYTF
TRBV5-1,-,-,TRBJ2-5,TGCGCCAGCAGCTTGATTCCGGAGGGGGTAGGGACCCAGTACTTC,CASSLIPEGVGTQYF
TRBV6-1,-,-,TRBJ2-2,TGTGCCAGCAACAGAGGCTTTTCGAACACCGGGGAGCTGTTTTTT,CASNRGFSNTGELFF
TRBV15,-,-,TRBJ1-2,TGTGCCACCAGCAGAGACCATGCATGGCCGACTAGGGGCTACACCTTC,CATSRDHAWPTRGYTF
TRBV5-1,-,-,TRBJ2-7,TGCGCCAGCAGCCTAGCCGATGGACGGTTCTACGAGCAGTACTTC,CASSLADGRFYEQYF
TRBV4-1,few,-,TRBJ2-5,TGCGCCAGCAGCCAAGGCCCTCTCGAGACCCAGTACTTC,CASSQGPLETQYF
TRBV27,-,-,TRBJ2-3,TGTGCCAGCAGGTACAGGGAAAGCACAGATACGCAGTATTTT,CASRYRESTDTQYF
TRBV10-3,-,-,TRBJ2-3,TGTGCCATCAGTGACCGGCTGGGCACAGATACGCAGTATTTT,CAISDRLGTDTQYF
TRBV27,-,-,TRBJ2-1,TGTGCCAGCAGGTCGGACGCTCTAGGCTCCTACAATGAGCAGTTCTTC,CASRSDALGSYNEQFF
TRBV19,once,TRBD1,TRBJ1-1,TGTGCCAGTAGTATAGTGACAGGGGGTACTGAAGCTTTCTTT,CASSIVTGGTEAFF
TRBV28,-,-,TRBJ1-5,TGTGCCAGCACCCTTTTGGGGGCGGGACAATCAAATCAGCCCCAGCATTTT,CASTLLGAGQSNQPQHF
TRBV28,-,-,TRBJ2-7,TGTGCCAGCAGTTTTGAGGGGTGGGGATCCAAAACCTACGAGCAGTACTTC,CASSFEGWGSKTYEQYF
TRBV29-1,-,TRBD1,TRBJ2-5,TGCAGCGCCGTACAGGGGGCGTCTCTGGAGACCCAGTACTTC,CSAVQGASLETQYF
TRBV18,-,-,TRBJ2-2,TGTGCCAGCTCACCACAGGAAACCGGGGAGCTGTTTTTT,CASSPQETGELFF
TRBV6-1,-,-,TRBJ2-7,TGTGCCAGCAGTGAAGTCTTCGGGGGATCCTACGAGCAGTACTTC,CASSEVFGGSYEQYF
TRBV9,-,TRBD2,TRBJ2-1,TGTGCCAGCAGCACGGGACTAGCGGGAGGAGTTCACAATGAGCAGTTCTTC,CASSTGLAGGVHNEQFF
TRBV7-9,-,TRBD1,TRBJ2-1,TGTGCCAGCAGCTCAATCCACCAGACAGGGGAAAATTGGAATGAGCAGTTCTTC,CASSSIHQTGENWNEQFF
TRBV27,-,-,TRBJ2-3,TGTGCCAGCAGGATTAGAAGCGGGCCCCCTAGCACAGATACGCAGTATTTT,CASRIRSGPPSTDTQYF
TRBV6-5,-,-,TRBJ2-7,TGTGCCAGCAGCCTTTTATATGACAGAAGGGAGCAGTACTTC,CASSLLYDRREQYF
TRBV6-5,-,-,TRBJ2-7,TGTGCCAGCGCAGGGTTCGATTACGAGCAGTACTTC,CASAGFDYEQYF
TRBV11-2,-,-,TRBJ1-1,TGTGCCAGCAAAAAAAGGGCAGGGGAAAACACTGAAGCTTTCTTT,CASKKRAGENTEAFF
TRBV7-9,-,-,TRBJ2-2,TGTGCTTCGCCCGGGGGATCACACACCGGGGAGCTGTTTTTT,CASPGGSHTGELFF
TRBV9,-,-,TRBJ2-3,TGTGCCAGCAGCCATACAGGAGATACGCAGTATTTT,CASSHTGDTQYF
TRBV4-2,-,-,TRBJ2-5,TGTGCCAGCAGCCCAATTGGGGGGAGGATTCAAGAGACCCAGTACTTC,CASSPIGGRIQETQYF
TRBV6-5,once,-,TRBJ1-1,TGTGCCAGCAGTTACTCGCAGGGAGGTTACGCTGAAGCTTTCTTT,CASSYSQGGYAEAFF
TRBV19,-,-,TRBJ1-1,TGTGCCAGTAGTATATCCGGTCTGAACACTGAAGCTTTCTTT,CASSISGLNTEAFF
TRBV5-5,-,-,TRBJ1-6,TGTGCCAGCAGCTTGGTTACGAGCTCCTATAATTCACCCCTCCACTTT,CASSLVTSSYNSPLHF
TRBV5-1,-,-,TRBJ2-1,TGCGCCAGCAGCTCCGAGCCTGGGGGAACATACAATGAGCAGTTCTTC,CASSSEPGGTYNEQFF
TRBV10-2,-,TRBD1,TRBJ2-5,TGCGCCAGCAGTGTCGGGACAGGGGTCGAGTTTTTGGAGACCCAGTACTTC,CASSVGTGVEFLETQYF
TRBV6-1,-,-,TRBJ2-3,TGTGCCAGCAGTGAAGCGCTCGGGACGGGGCCCACAGATACGCAGTATTTT,CASSEALGTGPTDTQYF
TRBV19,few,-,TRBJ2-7,TGTGCCAGTAGTCCTCGGCAGGGGCGGTACGAGCAGTACTTC,CASSPRQGRYEQYF
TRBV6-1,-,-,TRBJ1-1,TGTGCCAGCAGTGAAAGTACTGAAGCTTTCTTT,CASSESTEAFF
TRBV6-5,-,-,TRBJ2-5,TGTGCCAGTCGGCGGGAGACCCAGTACTTC,CASRRETQYF